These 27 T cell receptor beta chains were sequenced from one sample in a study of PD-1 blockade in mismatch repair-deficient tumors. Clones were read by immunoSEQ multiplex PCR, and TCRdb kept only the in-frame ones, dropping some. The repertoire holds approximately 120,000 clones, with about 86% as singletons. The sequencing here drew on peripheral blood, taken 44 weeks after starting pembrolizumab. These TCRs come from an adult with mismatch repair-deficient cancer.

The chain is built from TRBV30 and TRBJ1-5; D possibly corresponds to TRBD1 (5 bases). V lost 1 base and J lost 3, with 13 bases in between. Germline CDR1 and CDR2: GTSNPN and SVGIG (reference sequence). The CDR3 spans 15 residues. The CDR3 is CAWSEGINSNQPQHF. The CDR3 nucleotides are TGTGCCTGGAGTGAGGGGATTAATTCCAATCAGCCCCAGCATTTT.

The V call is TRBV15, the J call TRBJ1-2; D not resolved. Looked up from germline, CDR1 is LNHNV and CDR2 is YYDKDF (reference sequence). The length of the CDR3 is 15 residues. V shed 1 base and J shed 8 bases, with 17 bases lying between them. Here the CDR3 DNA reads TGTGCCACCAGCAGAGCCCGGGTTTTGCCCGGCGGCTACACCTTC. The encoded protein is CATSRARVLPGGYTF.

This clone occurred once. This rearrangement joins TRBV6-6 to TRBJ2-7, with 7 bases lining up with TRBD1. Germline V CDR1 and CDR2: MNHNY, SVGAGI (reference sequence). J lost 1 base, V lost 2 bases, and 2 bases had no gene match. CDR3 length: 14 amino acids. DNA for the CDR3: TGTGCCAGCAGTTACGAGACAGGGTCCTACGAGCAGTACTTC. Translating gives CASSYETGSYEQYF.

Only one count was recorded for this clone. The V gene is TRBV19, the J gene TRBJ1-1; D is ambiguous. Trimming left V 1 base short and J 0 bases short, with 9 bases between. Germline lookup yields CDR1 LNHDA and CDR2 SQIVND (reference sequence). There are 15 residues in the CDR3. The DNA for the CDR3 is TGTGCCAGTAGTATAGGTCAGGCCATGAACACTGAAGCTTTCTTT. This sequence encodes CASSIGQAMNTEAFF.

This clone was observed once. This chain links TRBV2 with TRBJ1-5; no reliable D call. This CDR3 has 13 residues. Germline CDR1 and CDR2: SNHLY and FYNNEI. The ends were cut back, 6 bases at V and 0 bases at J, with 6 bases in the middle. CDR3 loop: CASREYSNQPQHF. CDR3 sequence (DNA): TGTGCCAGCAGGGAGTATAGCAATCAGCCCCAGCATTTT.

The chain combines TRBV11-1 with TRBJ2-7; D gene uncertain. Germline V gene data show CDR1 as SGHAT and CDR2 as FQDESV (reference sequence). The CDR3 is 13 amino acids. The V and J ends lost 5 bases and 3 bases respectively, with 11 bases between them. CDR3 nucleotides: TGTGCCAGCAGCCCCCGGACGTACTACGAGCAGTACTTC. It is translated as CASSPRTYYEQYF.

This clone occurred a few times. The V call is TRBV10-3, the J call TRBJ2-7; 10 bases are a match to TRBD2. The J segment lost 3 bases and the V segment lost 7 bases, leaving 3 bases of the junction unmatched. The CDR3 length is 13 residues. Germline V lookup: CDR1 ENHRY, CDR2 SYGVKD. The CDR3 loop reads CAITEREGYEQYF. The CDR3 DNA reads TGTGCCATCACCGAGCGGGAGGGCTACGAGCAGTACTTC.

In nucleotides, the CDR3 is TGCGCCAGCAGCCAAGAGCAGGGCCGGGACACTGAAGCTTTCTTT. The encoded protein is CASSQEQGRDTEAFF. The rearrangement joins TRBV4-1 to TRBJ1-1; D perhaps matches TRBD1 (5 bases). This CDR3 contains 15 residues. Germline assignment: CDR1 MGHRA and CDR2 YSYEKL. V shed 0 bases and J shed 3 bases, with 11 bases lying between them.

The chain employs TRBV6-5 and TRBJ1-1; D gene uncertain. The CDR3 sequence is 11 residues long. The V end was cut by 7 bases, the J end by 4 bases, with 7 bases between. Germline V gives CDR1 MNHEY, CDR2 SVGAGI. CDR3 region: CASTRGTEAFF. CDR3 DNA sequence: TGTGCCAGCACGAGAGGCACTGAAGCTTTCTTT.

The CDR3: CATSRKSGGEETQYF. The CDR3 bases are TGTGCCACCAGCAGGAAAAGCGGTGGAGAAGAGACCCAGTACTTC. The genes are TRBV15 and TRBJ2-5, with D tentatively TRBD2 (5 bases). Germline lookup yields CDR1 LNHNV and CDR2 YYDKDF (reference sequence). This CDR3 spans 15 amino acids. Trimming shortened V by 3 bases and J by 3 bases, and 14 bases separated the two germline ends. The full variable domain, completed using reference TRBV15 and TRBJ2-5, is DAMVIQNPRYQVTQFGKPVTLSCSQTLNHNVMYWYQQKSSQAPKLLFHYYDKDFNNEADTPDNFQSRRPNTSFCFLDIRSPGLGDTAMYLCATSRKSGGEETQYFGPGTRLLVL.

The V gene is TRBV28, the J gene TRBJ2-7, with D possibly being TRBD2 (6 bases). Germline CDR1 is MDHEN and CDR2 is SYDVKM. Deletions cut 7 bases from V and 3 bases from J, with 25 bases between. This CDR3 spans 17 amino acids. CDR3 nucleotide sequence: TGTGCCAGCAATAGGTGGGCAGGGACTTCCCAGCTCTACGAGCAGTACTTC. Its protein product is CASNRWAGTSQLYEQYF.

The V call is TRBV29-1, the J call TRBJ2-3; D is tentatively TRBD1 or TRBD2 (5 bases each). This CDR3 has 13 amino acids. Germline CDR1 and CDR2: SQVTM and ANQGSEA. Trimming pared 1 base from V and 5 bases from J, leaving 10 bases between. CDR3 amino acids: CSVEGGNIDTQYF. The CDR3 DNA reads TGCAGCGTTGAAGGGGGGAATATAGATACGCAGTATTTT.

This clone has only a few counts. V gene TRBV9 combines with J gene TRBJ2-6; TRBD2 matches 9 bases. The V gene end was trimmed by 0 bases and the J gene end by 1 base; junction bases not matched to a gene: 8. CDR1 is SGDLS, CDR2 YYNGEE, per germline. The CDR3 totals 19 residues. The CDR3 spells CASSVALAAGGSGANVLTF. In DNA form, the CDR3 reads TGTGCCAGCAGCGTAGCGTTGGCCGCGGGAGGGTCTGGGGCCAACGTCCTGACTTTC.

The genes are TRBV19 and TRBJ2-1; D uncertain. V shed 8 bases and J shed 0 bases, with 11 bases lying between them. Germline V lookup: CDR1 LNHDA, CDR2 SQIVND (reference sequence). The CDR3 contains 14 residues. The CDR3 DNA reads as TGTGCCAGTGCCCTCGGAAACTCCTACAATGAGCAGTTCTTC. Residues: CASALGNSYNEQFF.

The CDR3 reads CSVAHNPASTDTQYF. The CDR3, as DNA: TGCAGCGTTGCTCACAATCCAGCTAGCACAGATACGCAGTATTTT. The V gene is TRBV29-1, the J gene TRBJ2-3, with D hard to call. This CDR3 spans 15 amino acids. Per germline, CDR1 SQVTM and CDR2 ANQGSEA. V was clipped by 4 bases and J by 0 bases, with 14 bases between them.

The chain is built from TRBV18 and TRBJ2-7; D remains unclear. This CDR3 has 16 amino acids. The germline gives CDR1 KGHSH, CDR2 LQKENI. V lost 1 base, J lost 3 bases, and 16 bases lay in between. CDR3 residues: CASSPRLTGDFYEQYF. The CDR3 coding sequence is TGTGCCAGCTCACCACGTCTAACGGGCGACTTCTACGAGCAGTACTTC.

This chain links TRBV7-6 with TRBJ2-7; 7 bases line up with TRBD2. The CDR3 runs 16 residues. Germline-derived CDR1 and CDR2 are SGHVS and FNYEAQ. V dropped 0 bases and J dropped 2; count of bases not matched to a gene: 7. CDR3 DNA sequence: TGTGCCAGCAGCTTAGCGGTGGCTAGCGGTGCCTACGAGCAGTACTTC. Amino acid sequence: CASSLAVASGAYEQYF.

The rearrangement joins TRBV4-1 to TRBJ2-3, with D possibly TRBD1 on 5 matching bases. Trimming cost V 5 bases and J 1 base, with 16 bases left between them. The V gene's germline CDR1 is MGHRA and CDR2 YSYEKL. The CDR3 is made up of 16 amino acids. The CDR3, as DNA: TGCGCCAGCAGCGACCGGACCTGGGGCGGCACAGATACGCAGTATTTT. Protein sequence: CASSDRTWGGTDTQYF.

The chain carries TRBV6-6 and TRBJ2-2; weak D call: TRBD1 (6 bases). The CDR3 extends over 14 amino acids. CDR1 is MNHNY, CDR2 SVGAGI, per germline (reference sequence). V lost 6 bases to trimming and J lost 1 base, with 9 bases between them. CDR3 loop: CASRRGMNTGELFF. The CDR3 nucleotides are TGTGCCAGCAGAAGGGGGATGAACACCGGGGAGCTGTTTTTT.

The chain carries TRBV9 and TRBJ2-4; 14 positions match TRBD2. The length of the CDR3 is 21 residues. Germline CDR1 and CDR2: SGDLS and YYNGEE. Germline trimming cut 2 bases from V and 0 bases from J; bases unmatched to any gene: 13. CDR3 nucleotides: TGTGCCAGCAGCGTGGGACTAGCGGGAGTGTATTGGGAACTAGCCAAAAACATTCAGTACTTC. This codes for CASSVGLAGVYWELAKNIQYF.

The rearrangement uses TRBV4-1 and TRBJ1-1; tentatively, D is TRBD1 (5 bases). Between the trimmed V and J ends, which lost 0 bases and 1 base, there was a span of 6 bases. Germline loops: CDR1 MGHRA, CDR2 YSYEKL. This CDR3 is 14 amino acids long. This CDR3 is CASSQERGNTEAFF. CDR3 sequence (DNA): TGCGCCAGCAGCCAAGAAAGGGGGAACACTGAAGCTTTCTTT.

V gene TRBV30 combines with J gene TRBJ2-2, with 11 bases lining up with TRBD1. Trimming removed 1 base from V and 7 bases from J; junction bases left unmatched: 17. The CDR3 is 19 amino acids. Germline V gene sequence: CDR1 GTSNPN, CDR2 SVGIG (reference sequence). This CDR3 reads CAWSGWGQGVFRSIGELFF. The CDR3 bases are TGTGCCTGGAGTGGTTGGGGACAGGGGGTTTTTAGGTCGATCGGGGAGCTGTTTTTT.

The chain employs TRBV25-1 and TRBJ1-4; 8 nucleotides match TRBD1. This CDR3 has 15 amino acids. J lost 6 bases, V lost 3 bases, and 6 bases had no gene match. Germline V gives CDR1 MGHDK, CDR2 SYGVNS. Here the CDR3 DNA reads TGTGCCAGCAGTGACCCAAGACAGGGGTATGAAAAACTGTTTTTT. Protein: CASSDPRQGYEKLFF.

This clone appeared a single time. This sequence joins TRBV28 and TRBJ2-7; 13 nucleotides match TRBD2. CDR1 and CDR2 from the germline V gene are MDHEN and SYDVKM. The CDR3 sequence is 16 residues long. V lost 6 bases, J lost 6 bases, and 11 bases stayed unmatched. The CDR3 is CASSPAGLAGEGEQYF. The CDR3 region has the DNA TGTGCCAGCAGCCCTGCTGGACTAGCGGGAGAAGGCGAGCAGTACTTC.

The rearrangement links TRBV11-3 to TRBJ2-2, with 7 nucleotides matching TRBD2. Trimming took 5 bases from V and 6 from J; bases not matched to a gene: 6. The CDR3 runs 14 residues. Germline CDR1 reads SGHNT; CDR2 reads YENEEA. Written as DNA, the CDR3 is TGTGCCAGCAGCCAGGGAGGGGAGGCCGGGGAGCTGTTTTTT. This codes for CASSQGGEAGELFF.

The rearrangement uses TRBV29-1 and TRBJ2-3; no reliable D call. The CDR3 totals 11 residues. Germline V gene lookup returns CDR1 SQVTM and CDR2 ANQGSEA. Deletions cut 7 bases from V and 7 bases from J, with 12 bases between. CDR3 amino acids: CSAPIANTQYF. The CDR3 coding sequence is TGCAGCGCCCCTATAGCAAATACGCAGTATTTT.

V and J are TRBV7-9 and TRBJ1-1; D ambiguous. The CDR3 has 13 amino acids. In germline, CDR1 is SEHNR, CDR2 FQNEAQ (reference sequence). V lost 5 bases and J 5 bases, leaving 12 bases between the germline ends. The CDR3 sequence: CASSLGEATEAFF. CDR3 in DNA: TGTGCCAGCAGCCTGGGCGAAGCGACTGAAGCTTTCTTT. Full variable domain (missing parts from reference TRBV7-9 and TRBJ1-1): DTGVSQNPRHKITKRGQNVTFRCDPISEHNRLYWYRQTLGQGPEFLTYFQNEAQLEKSRLLSDRFSAERPKGSFSTLEIQRTEQGDSAMYLCASSLGEATEAFFGQGTRLTVV.